This passage covers 3 T cell receptor beta chains from one sample sequenced in a study of cytomegalovirus exposure and HLA in healthy donors. It was with 60 Vbeta and 13 Jbeta primers that the PCR ran. Using immunoSEQ multiplex PCR, the repertoire was profiled, and TCRdb retains in-frame clones only, with some absent. In total, the table holds about 200,000 clones. The sample consisted of PBMCs. The receptors derive from a girl under 10 years old in good health and CMV-seropositive.

The rearrangement joins TRBV5-4 to TRBJ2-7; D is unresolved. The CDR3 spans 11 residues. Germline CDR1 SGHNT, CDR2 YYREEE (reference sequence). The V end was cut by 4 bases, the J end by 5 bases, with 7 bases between. CDR3 nucleotide sequence: TGTGCCAGCAGCAGCTCTGACGAGCAGTACTTC. Translated: CASSSSDEQYF.

The V gene is TRBV28, the J gene TRBJ2-5; 8 bases are a match to TRBD1. The CDR3 runs 14 residues. The ends lost 4 bases at V and 5 bases at J; junction bases unmatched: 6. The germline V gene has CDR1 MDHEN and CDR2 SYDVKM. This chain's CDR3 is CASSSDRVGETQYF. For the CDR3, the DNA is TGTGCCAGCAGTTCGGACAGGGTGGGCGAGACCCAGTACTTC.

The chain employs TRBV25-1 and TRBJ2-5; 7 nucleotides align to TRBD2. The assigned J gene may be wrong: the sequence end matches TRBJ2-7 better. Germline assignment: CDR1 MGHDK and CDR2 SYGVNS. The CDR3 has 15 amino acids. In DNA form, the CDR3 reads TGTGCCAGCAGTAGGGGCGGGAGTTTTCCCTACGAGCAGTACTTC. Its translation: CASSRGGSFPYEQYF.